The source of this TCR beta chain is a study of blood T cell repertoires in COVID-19. Generated by immunoSEQ multiplex PCR, the TCRdb table keeps only in-frame clones and is missing some. The data show 150,000 or so clones, roughly 88% seen once. From germline, CDR1 is SQVTM and CDR2 ANQGSEA. The CDR3 loop spans 14 amino acids. V shed 2 bases, J shed 8 bases, and the junction held 5 bases outside the gene matches. The sequencing sample was made of peripheral blood. The chain employs TRBV29-1 and TRBJ2-2; 10 bases agree with TRBD1. The sequence came from a woman in her sixties or seventies with acute or convalescent COVID-19. CDR3 DNA sequence: TGCAGCGTTGAAAAGGGACAGGGGCAAGGGGAGCTGTTTTTT. Translating it yields CSVEKGQGQGELFF.